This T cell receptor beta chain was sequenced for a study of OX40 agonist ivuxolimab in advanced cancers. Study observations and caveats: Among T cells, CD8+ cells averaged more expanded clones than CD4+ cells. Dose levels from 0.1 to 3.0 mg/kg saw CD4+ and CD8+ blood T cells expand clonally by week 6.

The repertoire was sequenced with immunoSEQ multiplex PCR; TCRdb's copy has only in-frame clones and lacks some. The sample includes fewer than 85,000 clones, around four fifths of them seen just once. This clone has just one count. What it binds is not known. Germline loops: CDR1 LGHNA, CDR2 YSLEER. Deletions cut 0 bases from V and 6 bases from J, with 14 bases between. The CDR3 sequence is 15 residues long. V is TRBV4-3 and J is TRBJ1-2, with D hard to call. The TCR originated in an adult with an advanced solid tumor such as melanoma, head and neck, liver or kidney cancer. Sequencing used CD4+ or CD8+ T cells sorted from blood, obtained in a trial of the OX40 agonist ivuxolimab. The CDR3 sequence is CASSQDLTTLDGYTF. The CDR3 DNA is TGCGCCAGCAGCCAAGATCTAACTACTCTCGATGGCTACACCTTC.